The 17 T cell receptor beta chains below were found in one sample sequenced in a study of Graves' ophthalmopathy and Graves' hyperthyroidism. Amplification of TCR beta CDR3 regions used RNA transcripts. Investigators did first-round RT-PCR with HTBI primers, then second-round multiplex PCR. MiXCR was run by TCRdb on the multiplex PCR reads, yielding one entry per CDR3 protein. The sample shows some 47,000 distinct CDR3 sequences, around 45% of them seen only once. Sequenced material: peripheral blood. The receptors come from an adult man with Graves' ophthalmopathy.

The chain is built from TRBV20-1 and TRBJ2-5; D possibly corresponds to TRBD2 (5 bases). V dropped 4 bases and J dropped 5 bases, with 17 bases sitting between them. Germline lookup yields CDR1 DFQATT and CDR2 SNEGSKA (reference sequence). This CDR3 is built from 14 residues. DNA of the CDR3: TGCAGTGCTACCCCAGGAGGAGGCTCGGAGACCCAGTACTTC. The encoded protein is CSATPGGGSETQYF.

Only a few counts were recorded for this clonotype. V is TRBV7-2 and J is TRBJ1-5, with unresolved D. CDR1 and CDR2 (germline): SGHTA, FQGNSA. The V and J ends lost 7 bases and 11 bases respectively, with 30 bases between them. CDR3 length equals 17 residues. CDR3 in DNA: TGTGCCAGCACCCCCCAGTTTGGGATAGCGGGAGGAGAGACCCAGCATTTT. It encodes CASTPQFGIAGGETQHF.

The chain employs TRBV14 and TRBJ1-2; D perhaps matches TRBD1 (5 bases). Per germline, CDR1 SGHDN and CDR2 FVKESK. The CDR3 runs to 13 residues. Deletions cut 3 bases from V and 4 bases from J, with 9 bases between. CDR3 DNA: TGTGCCAGCAGCCACGGGGGGAGCTATGGCTACACCTTC. Translating gives CASSHGGSYGYTF. Supplemented by reference TRBV14 and TRBJ1-2, the full variable domain reads EAGVTQFPSHSVIEKGQTVTLRCDPISGHDNLYWYRRVMGKEIKFLLHFVKESKQDESGMPNNRFLAERTGGTYSTLKVQPAELEDSGVYFCASSHGGSYGYTFGSGTRLTVV.

This clonotype was observed a handful of times. The V gene is TRBV25-1, the J gene TRBJ1-4; the D gene is possibly TRBD1 (5 bases). V lost 2 bases and J lost 7, with 8 bases in between. The CDR3 covers 13 residues. The germline CDR1 and CDR2 sequences are MGHDK and SYGVNS. The chain's CDR3 is CASSEQGAEKLFF. CDR3 DNA: TGTGCCAGCAGTGAACAGGGAGCTGAAAAACTGTTTTTT. Filled out from reference TRBV25-1 and TRBJ1-4, the complete variable domain reads EADIYQTPRYLVIGTGKKITLECSQTMGHDKMYWYQQDPGMELHLIHYSYGVNSTEKGDLSSESTVSRIRTEHFPLTLESARPSHTSQYLCASSEQGAEKLFFGSGTQLSVL.

On this clonotype itself: Being one base from a much bigger clone, this may be a read error. This chain connects TRBV6-4 to TRBJ2-7; 9 positions agree with TRBD2. CDR3 length: 15 residues. Germline trimming cut 0 bases from V and 3 bases from J; bases unmatched to any gene: 3. CDR1 is MRHNA and CDR2 is SNTAGT in the germline V gene. The CDR3 nucleotides are TGTGCCAGCAGTGACTCGACTAGCGGACACTACGAGCAGTACTTC. Translation: CASSDSTSGHYEQYF.

This clonotype occurred a few times. This rearrangement joins TRBV24-1 to TRBJ2-5, with TRBD2 identical over 7 bases. CDR3 length: 12 amino acids. Germline trimming cut 9 bases from V and 2 bases from J; bases unmatched to any gene: 2. CDR1 KGHDR and CDR2 SFDVKD come from the germline V gene. The DNA for the CDR3 is TGTGCCACCCCTAGCGGACAAGAGACCCAGTACTTC. Protein: CATPSGQETQYF.

The J gene is TRBJ1-5, the V gene TRBV19; D unclear. Trimming took off 7 bases at V and 1 base at J, with 11 bases between the two ends. Germline CDR1 is LNHDA and CDR2 is SQIVND (reference sequence). The CDR3 totals 14 residues. The CDR3 bases are TGTGCCAGTACCAAAGCCGCCAGCAATCAGCCCCAGCATTTT. This encodes CASTKAASNQPQHF.

This clonotype has just a few counts. A much larger clone lies one base from this, so it may be a read error. The chain carries TRBV6-4 and TRBJ1-5, with 8 positions matching TRBD1. The CDR3 covers 17 residues. Trimming cost V 6 bases and J 5 bases; bases outside gene matches: 15. The germline CDR1 and CDR2 sequences are MRHNA and SNTAGT. CDR3 nucleotides: TGTGCCAGCAGCGGACAGGGCTTACCTCTGAGAGATCAGCCCCAGCATTTT. This encodes CASSGQGLPLRDQPQHF.

This sequence joins TRBV12-3 or TRBV12-4 and TRBJ2-1; D perhaps matches TRBD2 (5 bases). The germline V and J ends were trimmed by 7 bases and 10 bases, with 20 bases remaining between them. The CDR3 runs 14 residues. CDR3 sequence (DNA): TGTGCCAGCACTAAAGACCCGGGAACGGAGGAGCAGTTCTTC. Translated, it gives CASTKDPGTEEQFF.

The J gene is TRBJ1-6, the V gene TRBV7-8; D remains unclear. CDR3 length: 12 residues. V was clipped by 1 base and J by 12 bases, with 7 bases between them. Germline values: CDR1 SGHVS, CDR2 FQNEAQ. DNA of the CDR3: TGTGCCAGCAGCTTAGTCTCCAAACCCCTCCACTTT. This encodes CASSLVSKPLHF.

This clonotype was recorded only once. The CDR3 nucleotides are TGCAGTGCTAGGACGGGACAATATAGCAATCAGCCCCAGCATTTT. The encoded protein is CSARTGQYSNQPQHF. The V gene is TRBV20-1, the J gene TRBJ1-5, with D tentatively TRBD1 (6 bases). Trimming left V 3 bases short and J 0 bases short, with 12 bases between. The CDR3 covers 15 residues. Germline V gives CDR1 DFQATT, CDR2 SNEGSKA (reference sequence).

A word on this clonotype: The DNA is left out, because the CDR3 cannot be placed on it with certainty; the CDR3 is given as TCRdb lists it. CDR3 loop: CAGETGSSPLHFGNGTKNIQYF. V is TRBV2 and J is TRBJ2-4; the table names TRBD2, a call not compared with the DNA. A total of 22 residues make up the CDR3, ends included. Germline values: CDR1 SNHLY, CDR2 FYNNEI.

For this clonotype: It may be a read error: a sequence one base away is much more abundant. This rearrangement joins TRBV6-5 to TRBJ2-5, with unresolved D. CDR3 size: 16 residues. CDR1 is MNHEY and CDR2 is SVGAGI in the germline V gene. V lost 6 bases and J 2 bases, leaving 19 bases between the germline ends. CDR3 protein: CASSLTFESSQETQYF. In DNA, the CDR3 is TGTGCCAGCAGCCTGACTTTTGAGAGCTCTCAAGAGACCCAGTACTTC.

This clonotype came up many times. One junction end does not reproduce the germline sequence, and a read error may be involved. J is TRBJ2-5 and V is TRBV29-1; either TRBD1 or TRBD2 may supply D (5 bases each). Germline V gene data show CDR1 as SQVTM and CDR2 as ANQGSEA. The CDR3 spans 14 residues. CDR3 amino acids: CSAETYEGQETQYF. The CDR3 nucleotides read TGCAGCGCTGAAACATATGAGGGGCAAGAGACCCAGTACTTC. The full variable domain, with the rest looked up from reference TRBV29-1 and TRBJ2-5, is SAVISQKPSRDICQRGTSLTIQCQVDSQVTMMFWYRQQPGQSLTLIATANQGSEATYESGFVIDKFPISRPNLTFSTLTVSNMSPEDSSIYLCSAETYEGQETQYFGPGTRLLVL.

The chain combines TRBV6-5 with TRBJ1-3; D remains ambiguous. This CDR3 has 19 residues. V lost 2 bases and J 0 bases, leaving 20 bases between the germline ends. From germline, CDR1 is MNHEY and CDR2 SVGAGI. CDR3 loop: CASSYRKLRGTNSGNTIYF. CDR3 sequence (DNA): TGTGCCAGCAGTTACCGGAAACTTCGGGGTACTAACTCTGGAAACACCATATATTTT.

By sample fraction, this clonotype is medium-sized. The chain links TRBV29-1 to TRBJ1-3, with 9 bases matching TRBD1. This CDR3 spans 14 amino acids. V was clipped by 6 bases and J by 3 bases; unmatched bases: 6. Germline lookup yields CDR1 SQVTM and CDR2 ANQGSEA. CDR3 amino acids: CSVEGQGVGNTIYF. CDR3 nucleotide sequence: TGCAGCGTAGAGGGACAGGGAGTTGGAAACACCATATATTTT.

This chain connects TRBV7-2 to TRBJ2-5; D is perhaps TRBD1 (5 bases). V dropped 5 bases and J dropped 1 base, with 11 bases sitting between them. Germline-derived CDR1 and CDR2 are SGHTA and FQGNSA. The length of the CDR3 is 14 residues. CDR3 residues: CASSRTQGQETQYF. CDR3 DNA sequence: TGTGCCAGCAGCAGAACCCAGGGCCAAGAGACCCAGTACTTC.